A single sample gave rise to the 26 T cell receptor beta chains below, sequenced in a study of control samples from healthy donors and cancer patients. TCRdb's table, derived via immunoSEQ multiplex PCR, lists solely in-frame clones and lacks some. The top ten hold 3% to 4% of the sample, which has more than 120,000 clones, about 91% seen once. Sequencing input: blood. These receptors were taken from a man aged 25 to 40 in good health.

The rearrangement links TRBV6-5 to TRBJ1-3, with a tentative D call TRBD1 (5 bases). CDR1 is MNHEY and CDR2 is SVGAGI in the germline V gene. Trimming removed 2 bases at V and 3 bases at J, with 14 bases between. The CDR3 covers 16 residues. CDR3 nucleotides: TGTGCCAGCAGTTACCTCGGTAGGGGTAATGGAAACACCATATATTTT. Its translation is CASSYLGRGNGNTIYF.

The CDR3, as DNA: TGTGCCAGCAGCCCCCAGGACTACACAGATACGCAGTATTTT. Amino acids: CASSPQDYTDTQYF. The chain has TRBV3-1 (or the pseudogene TRBV3-2) and TRBJ2-3; D may be TRBD2 (6 bases). Trimming stripped 4 bases from V and 2 bases from J, with 10 bases between. The CDR3 runs 14 residues. Germline CDR1 LGHDT, CDR2 YNNKEL (reference sequence).

V gene TRBV10-2 combines with J gene TRBJ2-2, with 11 bases lining up with TRBD2. V shed 7 bases, J shed 2 bases, and the junction held 9 bases outside the gene matches. The CDR3 covers 17 residues. Germline V gene lookup returns CDR1 WSHSY and CDR2 SAAADI. The CDR3 is CASTLTLAGGNTGELFF. The CDR3 DNA follows: TGCGCCAGCACACTCACTCTAGCGGGGGGAAACACCGGGGAGCTGTTTTTT.

The chain links TRBV5-1 to TRBJ2-5, with D perhaps given as TRBD1 or TRBD2 (5 bases each). The CDR3 is made up of 15 amino acids. V lost 3 bases and J lost 3, with 15 bases in between. Germline assignment: CDR1 SGHRS and CDR2 YFSETQ. CDR3 residues: CASSSSGRTEETQYF. Written as DNA, the CDR3 is TGCGCCAGCAGCTCGTCGGGGCGCACCGAAGAGACCCAGTACTTC.

The chain is built from TRBV10-3 and TRBJ2-1; no clear D. The CDR3 has 14 amino acids. Trimming took off 2 bases at V and 7 bases at J, with 12 bases between the two ends. Germline CDR1 reads ENHRY; CDR2 reads SYGVKD. The CDR3 here is CAISEVDHRNEQFF. CDR3 nucleotides: TGTGCCATCAGTGAGGTGGATCATAGGAATGAGCAGTTCTTC.

This clone was found a few times. J is TRBJ2-2 and V is TRBV3-1 (or the pseudogene TRBV3-2); D is possibly TRBD1 or TRBD2 (5 bases each). Looked up from germline, CDR1 is LGHDT and CDR2 is YNNKEL (reference sequence). V was clipped by 1 base and J by 0 bases, with 9 bases between them. The CDR3 sequence is 16 residues long. CDR3 in DNA: TGTGCCAGCAGCCAAGGGGGACCTACGAACACCGGGGAGCTGTTTTTT. It translates to CASSQGGPTNTGELFF.

V and J are TRBV12-3 or TRBV12-4 and TRBJ2-1; the match to TRBD2 covers 7 bases. The CDR3 is 13 residues long. V shed 3 bases and J 7 bases; nucleotides not matched to a gene: 3. CDR3: CASSLGGRNEQFF. The CDR3 DNA is TGTGCCAGCAGTTTGGGAGGGCGGAATGAGCAGTTCTTC.

The chain combines TRBV19 with TRBJ1-1, with D maybe TRBD1 (5 bases). The ends were cut back, 5 bases at V and 6 bases at J, with 13 bases in the middle. Germline loops: CDR1 LNHDA, CDR2 SQIVND (reference sequence). The CDR3 is 13 residues long. CDR3 sequence (DNA): TGTGCCAGTAGTTCCGGGACCGCCCCTGAAGCTTTCTTT. Protein sequence: CASSSGTAPEAFF.

The chain uses TRBV7-2 and TRBJ1-2, with D unresolved. Looked up from germline, CDR1 is SGHTA and CDR2 is FQGNSA. V was pared by 4 bases and J by 4 bases, with 4 bases between. The CDR3 covers 11 residues. The CDR3 sequence: CASSSSYGYTF. The DNA of the CDR3 is TGTGCCAGCAGCTCCAGCTATGGCTACACCTTC.

The genes are TRBV19 and TRBJ1-2, with 8 bases fitting TRBD1. CDR1 LNHDA and CDR2 SQIVND come from the germline V gene (reference sequence). The junction had 7 bases not matched to a gene; V was cut back by 11 bases and J by 8 bases. The CDR3 length is 11 residues. As DNA, the CDR3 is TGTGCCTGTCGGGACAGGTACGGCTACACCTTC. It translates to CACRDRYGYTF.

This clone was recorded once. The chain has TRBV7-6 and TRBJ2-7; 8 positions match TRBD2. The CDR3 covers 16 residues. CDR1 and CDR2 (germline): SGHVS, FNYEAQ. Unmatched junction bases numbered 11, after V lost 4 bases and J lost 3 bases. For the CDR3, the DNA is TGTGCCAGCAGCTCCTCCATGGCTAGCGGGTTCTACGAGCAGTACTTC. Protein product: CASSSSMASGFYEQYF.

This clone was seen once. The chain combines TRBV7-9 with TRBJ1-2; D ambiguous. The ends were cut back, 1 base at V and 4 bases at J, with 19 bases in the middle. CDR3 length equals 17 residues. Looked up from germline, CDR1 is SEHNR and CDR2 is FQNEAQ (reference sequence). DNA for the CDR3: TGTGCCAGCAGCTTAGGGGCTATAGGAAGGAGGTCCTATGGCTACACCTTC. It yields the protein CASSLGAIGRRSYGYTF. The full variable domain, in which reference TRBV7-9 and TRBJ1-2 provide the parts outside the CDR3, is DTGVSQNPRHKITKRGQNVTFRCDPISEHNRLYWYRQTLGQGPEFLTYFQNEAQLEKSRLLSDRFSAERPKGSFSTLEIQRTEQGDSAMYLCASSLGAIGRRSYGYTFGSGTRLTVV.

The genes are TRBV9 and TRBJ2-1; no reliable D call. The CDR3 covers 13 residues. Germline V gene sequence: CDR1 SGDLS, CDR2 YYNGEE. Trimming removed 6 bases at V and 5 bases at J, with 12 bases between. This CDR3 reads CASTKDVDNEQFF. The CDR3 nucleotides are TGTGCCAGCACTAAAGATGTCGACAATGAGCAGTTCTTC.

This clone was recorded only once. The V gene is TRBV6-5, the J gene TRBJ1-1; D is unclear. This CDR3 has 15 amino acids. Trimming stripped 2 bases from V and 5 bases from J, with 15 bases between. From germline, CDR1 is MNHEY and CDR2 SVGAGI. The CDR3 spells CASSYGRGFRTEAFF. CDR3 DNA: TGTGCCAGCAGTTACGGGCGAGGGTTTCGAACTGAAGCTTTCTTT.

CDR3 nucleotide sequence: TGTGCCAGCAGCTTAATTTTGGGGGACGAGCAGTACTTC. Translating gives CASSLILGDEQYF. The chain employs TRBV11-3 and TRBJ2-7; D is tentatively TRBD1 or TRBD2 (5 bases each). The germline CDR1 and CDR2 sequences are SGHNT and YENEEA. This CDR3 comprises 13 residues. V dropped 2 bases and J dropped 5 bases, with 10 bases sitting between them.

J is TRBJ1-2 and V is TRBV30, with 8 nucleotides matching TRBD1. Trimming at V came to 1 base and at J to 9 bases, leaving 10 bases not matched to a gene. This CDR3 spans 14 amino acids. Germline V lookup: CDR1 GTSNPN, CDR2 SVGIG (reference sequence). In DNA, the CDR3 is TGTGCCTGGAGTGGGGGAATACAGGGGGTGAGCTACACCTTC. This codes for CAWSGGIQGVSYTF.

V is TRBV7-3 and J is TRBJ2-3, with a possible D match to TRBD2 (6 bases). Per the germline V gene, CDR1 is SGHTA and CDR2 is FQGTGA. CDR3 length: 14 residues. V lost 2 bases and J 1 base, leaving 7 bases between the germline ends. In DNA form, the CDR3 reads TGTGCCAGCAGCTTATGGGGGGGCACAGATACGCAGTATTTT. Translation: CASSLWGGTDTQYF.

This clone appeared once. The V call is TRBV30, the J call TRBJ2-2; D unresolved. V was trimmed by 3 bases and J by 4 bases, leaving 9 bases between them. From germline, CDR1 is GTSNPN and CDR2 SVGIG (reference sequence). This CDR3 spans 13 amino acids. CDR3 region: CAWSSLFTGELFF. In DNA, the CDR3 is TGTGCCTGGAGCAGTTTATTCACCGGGGAGCTGTTTTTT.

V gene TRBV19 combines with J gene TRBJ2-1; 8 nucleotides line up with TRBD1. This CDR3 spans 15 amino acids. The junction had 4 bases not matched to a gene; V was cut back by 5 bases and J by 1 base. Germline CDR1 LNHDA, CDR2 SQIVND (reference sequence). CDR3 sequence (DNA): TGTGCCAGTAGTTCCGGACAGGGATCCTACAATGAGCAGTTCTTC. This codes for CASSSGQGSYNEQFF. The full variable domain, rest sourced from reference TRBV19 and TRBJ2-1, is DGGITQSPKYLFRKEGQNVTLSCEQNLNHDAMYWYRQDPGQGLRLIYYSQIVNDFQKGDIAEGYSVSREKKESFPLTVTSAQKNPTAFYLCASSSGQGSYNEQFFGPGTRLTVL.

The chain uses TRBV6-1 and TRBJ2-5, with a tentative D call TRBD2 (5 bases). Germline lookup yields CDR1 MNHNS and CDR2 SASEGT. This CDR3 is 16 amino acids long. Trimming stripped 0 bases from V and 2 bases from J, with 13 bases between. CDR3 bases: TGTGCCAGCAGTGAAGCATATCGGAGGAGACAAGAGACCCAGTACTTC. Translated: CASSEAYRRRQETQYF.

The rearrangement links TRBV7-2 to TRBJ1-5, with TRBD1 as a possible D gene (6 bases). CDR3 length: 15 amino acids. The germline gives CDR1 SGHTA, CDR2 FQGNSA. Trimming cost V 1 base and J 4 bases, with 11 bases left between them. The CDR3 DNA is TGTGCCAGCAGCTTAGACAGGGAAGGGAATCAGCCCCAGCATTTT. This encodes CASSLDREGNQPQHF.

V is TRBV19 and J is TRBJ1-6; D gene uncertain. V lost 6 bases, J lost 4 bases, and 7 bases lay in between. The length of the CDR3 is 13 residues. The germline gives CDR1 LNHDA, CDR2 SQIVND (reference sequence). The CDR3 nucleotides read TGTGCCAGTAGGGGGAATTATAATTCACCCCTCCACTTT. This gives the protein CASRGNYNSPLHF.

The chain links TRBV15 to TRBJ1-3; D gene uncertain. This CDR3 spans 15 amino acids. The ends were cut back, 5 bases at V and 0 bases at J, with 11 bases in the middle. In germline, CDR1 is LNHNV, CDR2 YYDKDF (reference sequence). The CDR3 bases are TGTGCCACCAGCGATAGGGATAGCTCTGGAAACACCATATATTTT. Translating it yields CATSDRDSSGNTIYF.

V and J are TRBV18 and TRBJ2-5, with no clear D. Trimming cost V 3 bases and J 5 bases, with 10 bases left between them. Germline values: CDR1 KGHSH, CDR2 LQKENI. This CDR3 is 13 amino acids long. This chain's CDR3 is CASSPKAGETQYF. DNA of the CDR3: TGTGCCAGCTCACCCAAGGCCGGGGAGACCCAGTACTTC. The whole variable domain, remainder taken from reference TRBV18 and TRBJ2-5, is NAGVMQNPRHLVRRRGQEARLRCSPMKGHSHVYWYRQLPEEGLKFMVYLQKENIIDESGMPKERFSAEFPKEGPSILRIQQVVRGDSAAYFCASSPKAGETQYFGPGTRLLVL.

This sequence joins TRBV10-3 and TRBJ2-7; D not resolved. Germline V gene lookup returns CDR1 ENHRY and CDR2 SYGVKD. Trimming cost V 0 bases and J 7 bases, with 13 bases left between them. The CDR3 consists of 14 residues. The CDR3 DNA follows: TGTGCCATCAGTGAGTCTGGGCAATCCTTGGAGCAGTACTTC. This gives the protein CAISESGQSLEQYF.

This clone has a handful of counts. The CDR3 DNA follows: TGTGCCAGCAAGCATAGCGGAAATACAGATACGCAGTATTTT. Translation gives CASKHSGNTDTQYF. The V and J genes are TRBV28 and TRBJ2-3, with D tentatively TRBD2 (6 bases). This CDR3 is 14 amino acids long. V was shortened by 7 bases and J by 3 bases, with 14 bases between the two germline ends. CDR1 is MDHEN, CDR2 SYDVKM, per germline.